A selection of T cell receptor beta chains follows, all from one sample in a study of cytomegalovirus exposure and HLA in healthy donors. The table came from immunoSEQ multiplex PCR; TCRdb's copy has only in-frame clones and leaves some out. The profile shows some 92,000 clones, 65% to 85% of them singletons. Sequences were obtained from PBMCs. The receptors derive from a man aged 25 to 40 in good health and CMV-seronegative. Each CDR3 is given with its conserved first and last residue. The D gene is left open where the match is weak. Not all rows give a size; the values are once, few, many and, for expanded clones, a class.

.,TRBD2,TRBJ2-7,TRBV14,CASSQESGAPWEQYF,TGTGCCAGCAGCCAAGAAAGCGGGGCTCCGTGGGAGCAGTACTTC
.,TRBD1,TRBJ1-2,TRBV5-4,CASSSLQGASYGYTF,TGTGCCAGCAGCTCCTTACAGGGGGCAAGCTATGGCTACACCTTC
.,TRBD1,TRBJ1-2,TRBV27,CASSLRGQGNYGYTF,TGTGCCAGCAGTTTAAGAGGACAGGGAAACTATGGCTACACCTTC
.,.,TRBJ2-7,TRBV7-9,CASSSPTSGVEQYF,TGTGCTAGCAGCTCTCCGACCTCAGGGGTCGAGCAGTACTTC
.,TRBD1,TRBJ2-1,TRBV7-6,CASSLDPGTVNEQFF,TGTGCCAGCAGCTTGGACCCGGGGACAGTCAATGAGCAGTTCTTC
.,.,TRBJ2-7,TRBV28,CASAPGLNEQYF,TGTGCCAGCGCCCCAGGACTCAACGAGCAGTACTTC
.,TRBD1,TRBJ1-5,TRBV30,CAWRGTGNQPQHF,TGTGCCTGGAGGGGGACAGGGAATCAGCCCCAGCATTTT
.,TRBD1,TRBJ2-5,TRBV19,CASGQGRETQYF,TGTGCCAGCGGACAGGGTCGGGAGACCCAGTACTTC
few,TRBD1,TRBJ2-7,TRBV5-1,CATRSGQGRSYEQYF,TGCGCCACGCGCTCCGGACAGGGTCGTTCCTACGAGCAGTACTTC
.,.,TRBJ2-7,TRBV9,CASSVGERLYEQYF,TGTGCCAGCAGCGTAGGGGAGAGACTCTACGAGCAGTACTTC
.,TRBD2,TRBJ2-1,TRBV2,CASTQAGASYNEQFF,TGTGCCAGCACCCAAGCGGGGGCCTCCTACAATGAGCAGTTCTTC
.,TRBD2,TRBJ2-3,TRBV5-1,CASSLGLAGSNIGTDTQYF,TGCGCCAGCAGCCTCGGACTAGCGGGGAGCAATATAGGCACAGATACGCAGTATTTT
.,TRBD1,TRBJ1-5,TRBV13,CASSRTGGLEPQHF,TGTGCCAGCAGCCGGACAGGGGGCCTGGAGCCCCAGCATTTT
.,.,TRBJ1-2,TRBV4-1,CASSQDSAGSYGYTF,TGCGCCAGCAGCCAAGATTCAGCGGGGTCCTATGGCTACACCTTC
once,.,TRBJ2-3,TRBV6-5,CASREGDTQYF,TGTGCCAGCAGGGAGGGGGATACGCAGTATTTT
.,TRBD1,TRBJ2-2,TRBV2,CASRDRGSGELFF,TGTGCCAGCAGGGACAGGGGGAGCGGGGAGCTGTTTTTT
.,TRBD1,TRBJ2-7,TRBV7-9,CASSLVQGARYEQYF,TGTGCCAGCAGCTTAGTACAGGGGGCGCGTTACGAGCAGTACTTC
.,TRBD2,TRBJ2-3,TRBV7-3,CASSSGTSGGATQYF,TGTGCCAGCAGCTCCGGGACTAGCGGTGGAGCTACGCAGTATTTT
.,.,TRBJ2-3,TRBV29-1,CSVEWQRERTDTQYF,TGCAGCGTTGAATGGCAAAGGGAGAGAACAGATACGCAGTATTTT
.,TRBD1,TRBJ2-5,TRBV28,CASSTGQGAFETQYF,TGTGCCAGCAGTACCGGACAGGGGGCTTTTGAGACCCAGTACTTC
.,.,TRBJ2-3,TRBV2,CASSANPGRKDTQYF,TGTGCCAGCAGTGCTAATCCAGGGCGTAAAGATACGCAGTATTTT
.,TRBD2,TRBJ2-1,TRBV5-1,CASSSRTSGGAANEQFF,TGCGCCAGCAGCTCGAGGACTAGCGGGGGGGCGGCCAATGAGCAGTTCTTC
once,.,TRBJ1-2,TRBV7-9,CASSLIIRRDHGYTF,TGTGCCAGCAGCCTTATCATTAGGAGAGATCATGGCTACACCTTC
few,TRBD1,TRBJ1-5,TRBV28,CASGLAVVQGNQPQHF,TGTGCCAGCGGCCTGGCCGTCGTACAGGGGAATCAGCCCCAGCATTTT
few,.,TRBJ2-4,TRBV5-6,CASSVQGTKNIQYF,TGTGCCAGCAGCGTACAGGGTACCAAAAACATTCAGTACTTC
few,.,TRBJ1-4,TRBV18,CASSPLRGLNEKLFF,TGTGCCAGCTCACCACTACGGGGACTAAATGAAAAACTGTTTTTT
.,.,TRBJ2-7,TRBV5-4,CASSLGGGKPSYEQYF,TGTGCCAGCAGCTTGGGAGGAGGAAAACCATCCTACGAGCAGTACTTC
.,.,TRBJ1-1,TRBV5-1,CASSLSGKPVTEAFF,TGCGCCAGCAGCTTGTCAGGGAAACCGGTCACTGAAGCTTTCTTT
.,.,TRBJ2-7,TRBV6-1,CASRSLYSDEQYF,TGTGCCAGCAGGTCCCTATACAGTGACGAGCAGTACTTC
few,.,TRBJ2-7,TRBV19,CASSIVPLSEQYF,TGTGCCAGTAGTATAGTCCCCCTTAGCGAGCAGTACTTC